The entry below gives a single T cell receptor beta chain sequence along with its context. What it recognizes is unknown. Some clones are missing from TCRdb's copy, which holds only in-frame ones; the method was immunoSEQ multiplex PCR. The sample lists 200,000 to 250,000 clones; about four fifths were seen once. This record comes from a study of cytotoxic CD8 clonotypes in ibrutinib-treated CLL. Study observations and caveats: Clonality, elevated at ibrutinib response, dropped back toward baseline at progression.

Cryopreserved PBMCs yielded around 2.1 micrograms of genomic DNA for TCR beta libraries. The sample consisted of PBMCs, taken after 12 months of ibrutinib treatment. This sequence originates from a human donor with chronic lymphocytic leukemia.

This CDR3 reads CASSQGPGQGNSPLHF. The CDR3 bases are TGCGCCAGCAGCCAAGGGCCGGGACAGGGGAATTCACCCCTCCACTTT. This chain uses TRBV4-1 with TRBJ1-6, with TRBD1 matching 10 bases. The CDR3 is made up of 16 amino acids. Germline CDR1 reads MGHRA; CDR2 reads YSYEKL. J was trimmed by 7 bases and V by 1 base; bases with no gene match: 4.